One TCR beta chain is described in this entry. What it binds is not known. Relative to the germline gene, one junction end is altered; a read error may explain this. The record originates from a study of molecular identifiers for immune sequencing clone quantification. Study results and caveats: Whereas naive cells kept under 1% of molecules in clones above 20 RNA copies, such clones held over 99% in effectors.

Previously described methods and listed TCR primers were used for bulk TCR libraries. TCRdb analysed the PCR reads with MiXCR anew, one entry per CDR3 protein. Among about 98,000 distinct CDR3 sequences listed, under 40% were seen once. The sequencing sample was made of naive CD8+ T cells from blood, with Jurkat cell RNA spiked in. Subset in this sample: FACS-sorted CD8+CD4-CCR7+CD45RA+ naive T cells. This TCR came from a human donor in good health. Some libraries in this study had Jurkat cell RNA spiked in.

CDR3 sequence reads: CASSLGVMGQGGTEAIF. CDR3 sequence (DNA): TGTGCCAGCAGCTTAGGTGTCATGGGGCAGGGCGGCACTGAAGCTATCTTT. The rearrangement uses TRBV13 and TRBJ1-1; D is perhaps TRBD1 (5 bases). Germline V gene data show CDR1 as PRHDT and CDR2 as FYEKMQ (reference sequence). This CDR3 region has 17 residues.